This T cell receptor (beta chain) appears in the sequencing data of a study of blood T cell repertoires in COVID-19 (dated by TCRdb to the early 2020s). For the study in its entirety: The collaborator samples originated in the United States, Italy and Spain and spanned the acute and convalescent phases of COVID-19. Where HLA class I and class II types were available, the types were taken from metadata supplied by the sample provider, not from assay-based typing. Subjects who had been exposed to COVID-19, were actively infected with it, or had recovered from it provided the deeply sampled blood TCRbeta repertoires that made up the dataset. Samples came from the ongoing ImmuneRACE study (first 160 participants) plus 1,254 subjects from 6 global collaborators. Nearly every sample came with metadata listing a de-identified subject ID, COVID-19 status, age in years and sex. A freely available public database, intended as a resource for researchers studying the immune response to SARS-CoV-2, is where the repertoires were released. The material from the prospective study consisted of cDNA or gDNA derived from T cells, B-cell-depleted T cells, or PBMCs.

Study-wide findings and limitations: The amount of clinical and demographic metadata varied by source and participant and was provided uncurated.

The junction shows trimming of 3 bases on V and 5 bases on J, and the gene matches do not reach 3 bases of it. The CDR3 starts with the cysteine, ends with the phenylalanine, and has 15 residues. Just CDR3 DNA is preserved here, 45 bases in frame from base 1. As encoded in the germline V gene (reference sequence), CDR1 is SGHNT while CDR2 is YYREEE. Concerning this clone: Its antigen remains unidentified. Nothing much larger sits one base from this clone, and base qualities are not available.

Collaborating institutions collected whole blood in K2EDTA tubes following their own protocols. Collaborator samples were shipped for TCRbeta analysis as frozen whole blood, isolated PBMCs, or DNA extracted from either sample type. TCRbeta CDR3 regions were amplified from genomic DNA using the immunoSEQ Assay, a bias-controlled multiplex PCR. On the study's bioinformatics: The number of nucleated cells in each sample was estimated by amplification of reference gene primers within the assay. Sequence reads were collapsed and filtered to measure the absolute abundance of every unique TCRbeta CDR3 rearrangement. For each sample, productive Simpson clonality was calculated by taking the square root of Simpson's diversity index across productive rearrangements. TCRdb holds this immuneACCESS table with in-frame rearrangements only. Some clones are missing; in checked studies, unresolved V genes explain under half, and the rest has no known cause. The V and J calls and clone size come from that table; D and trimming were worked out from the DNA. The table for this sample lists around 200,000 clones; approximately 85% of them were counted only once. The leading ten clones occupy about 9.1% of the sample.

The sample taken for sequencing was peripheral blood. This TCR came from a woman older than 75 with acute or convalescent COVID-19. The chain was built from TRBV5-4 and TRBJ2-7; 15 bases in the middle match TRBD2. The CDR3 reads as follows: CASSSGLAGGHEQYF. At the DNA level, the sequence is TGTGCCAGCAGCTCGGGACTAGCGGGAGGCCACGAGCAGTACTTC.